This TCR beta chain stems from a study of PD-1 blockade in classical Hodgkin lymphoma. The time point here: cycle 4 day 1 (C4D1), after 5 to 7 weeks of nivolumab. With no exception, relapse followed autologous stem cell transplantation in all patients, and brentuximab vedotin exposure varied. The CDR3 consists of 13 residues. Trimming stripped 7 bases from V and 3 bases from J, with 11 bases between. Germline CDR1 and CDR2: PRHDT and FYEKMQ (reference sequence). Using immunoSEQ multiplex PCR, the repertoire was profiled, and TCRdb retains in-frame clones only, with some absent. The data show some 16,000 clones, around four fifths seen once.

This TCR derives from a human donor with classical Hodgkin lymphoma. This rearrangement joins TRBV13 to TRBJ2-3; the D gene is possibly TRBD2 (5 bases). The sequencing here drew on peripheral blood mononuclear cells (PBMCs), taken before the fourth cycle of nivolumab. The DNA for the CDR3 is TGTGCCAGCAACGGGCGGAGGACAGATACGCAGTATTTT. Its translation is CASNGRRTDTQYF.